Listed below are T cell receptor beta chains from one sample, sequenced in a study of blood T cell repertoires in COVID-19. Repertoires were generated with immunoSEQ multiplex PCR, while TCRdb's copy carries only in-frame clones and drops some. The sample carries about 180,000 clones, around 85% recorded once. The sequenced material came from peripheral blood. These receptor sequences come from a man aged 50 to 60 with active or convalescent COVID-19. Both conserved end residues are part of each CDR3. D genes are given only for firm matches. Some rows mark clone size as missing; the rest say once, few, many or name a class of expanded clone.

d_gene: TRBD1
len: 14
abundance: NA
v_gene: TRBV18
j_gene: TRBJ2-7
CDR3nt: TGTGCCAGCTCAGAGACAGGGGGTAACTACGAGCAGTACTTC
CDR3aa: CASSETGGNYEQYF

d_gene: TRBD2
len: 17
abundance: NA
v_gene: TRBV7-9
j_gene: TRBJ2-2
CDR3nt: TGTGCCAGCAGCGCACGTCTAGCGGGAGTAGGAACCGGGGAGCTGTTTTTT
CDR3aa: CASSARLAGVGTGELFF

d_gene: NA
len: 12
abundance: NA
v_gene: TRBV29-1
j_gene: TRBJ2-1
CDR3nt: TGCAGCGCGTTAGTCGGAGCATTCGAGCAGTTCTTC
CDR3aa: CSALVGAFEQFF

d_gene: NA
len: 13
abundance: NA
v_gene: TRBV12-3/TRBV12-4
j_gene: TRBJ1-2
CDR3nt: TGTGCCAGCAGATTTAGGGGGGGCGATGGCTACACCTTC
CDR3aa: CASRFRGGDGYTF

d_gene: TRBD2
len: 16
abundance: NA
v_gene: TRBV27
j_gene: TRBJ2-1
CDR3nt: TGTGCCAGCAGGAGGGCGGGACTAGCGGACTACAATGAGCAGTTCTTC
CDR3aa: CASRRAGLADYNEQFF

d_gene: TRBD1
len: 15
abundance: NA
v_gene: TRBV4-1
j_gene: TRBJ1-1
CDR3nt: TGCGCCAGCAGCCGGACCTCGGGACAGGGAGCTGAAGCTTTCTTT
CDR3aa: CASSRTSGQGAEAFF

d_gene: NA
len: 13
abundance: NA
v_gene: TRBV11-3
j_gene: TRBJ1-6
CDR3nt: TGTGCCAGCAGCCGAGACCGACTGGCACCCCTCCACTTT
CDR3aa: CASSRDRLAPLHF

d_gene: TRBD1
len: 14
abundance: NA
v_gene: TRBV29-1
j_gene: TRBJ2-7
CDR3nt: TGCAGCGCAGGCGGTGACAGGGGCTTTGACGAGCAGTACTTC
CDR3aa: CSAGGDRGFDEQYF

d_gene: TRBD1
len: 18
abundance: NA
v_gene: TRBV7-9
j_gene: TRBJ2-5
CDR3nt: TGTGCCAGCAGCTCCACCCTGACAGGGTTTGTCGTCCAAGAGACCCAGTACTTC
CDR3aa: CASSSTLTGFVVQETQYF

d_gene: NA
len: 14
abundance: NA
v_gene: TRBV3-1/TRBV3-2
j_gene: TRBJ1-5
CDR3nt: TGTGCCAGCAGCCTGGCAGGGGAACATCAGCCCCAGCATTTT
CDR3aa: CASSLAGEHQPQHF

d_gene: NA
len: 15
abundance: NA
v_gene: TRBV12-5
j_gene: TRBJ2-5
CDR3nt: TGTGCTAGTGGTTTGGGGATGGCTAGGCAAGAGACCCAGTACTTC
CDR3aa: CASGLGMARQETQYF

d_gene: NA
len: 16
abundance: NA
v_gene: TRBV25-1
j_gene: TRBJ1-3
CDR3nt: TGTGCCAGCAGTCTCGGGCAGGGGTGGGGTGGAAACACCATATATTTT
CDR3aa: CASSLGQGWGGNTIYF

d_gene: NA
len: 13
abundance: NA
v_gene: TRBV2
j_gene: TRBJ1-2
CDR3nt: TGTGCCAGCAGTCCCGCAGGGGTCTATGGCTACACCTTC
CDR3aa: CASSPAGVYGYTF

d_gene: TRBD2
len: 17
abundance: NA
v_gene: TRBV19
j_gene: TRBJ2-2
CDR3nt: TGTGCCACCAATAAACTAGCGGGAGACCCGAACACCGGGGAGCTGTTTTTT
CDR3aa: CATNKLAGDPNTGELFF

d_gene: NA
len: 18
abundance: NA
v_gene: TRBV12-2
j_gene: TRBJ1-4
CDR3nt: TGTGCAAGTCGCTTACTCCTACTCGTATGGGCCATTTACGAAAAACTGTTTTTT
CDR3aa: CASRLLLLVWAIYEKLFF

d_gene: TRBD1
len: 13
abundance: NA
v_gene: TRBV25-1
j_gene: TRBJ1-2
CDR3nt: TGTGCCAGCAGACAGGGGGCTAACTATGGCTACACCTTC
CDR3aa: CASRQGANYGYTF

d_gene: TRBD2
len: 14
abundance: NA
v_gene: TRBV6-5
j_gene: TRBJ2-3
CDR3nt: TGTGCCAGCAACGCGGGGGGGTCCCCAGATACGCAGTATTTT
CDR3aa: CASNAGGSPDTQYF

d_gene: NA
len: 15
abundance: NA
v_gene: TRBV28
j_gene: TRBJ1-1
CDR3nt: TGTGCCAGCAGTTTATGGGACAGCTTGAACACTGAAGCTTTCTTT
CDR3aa: CASSLWDSLNTEAFF

d_gene: NA
len: 15
abundance: NA
v_gene: TRBV6-2/TRBV6-3
j_gene: TRBJ1-1
CDR3nt: TGTGCCAGCAGTTATGAGGTATTAGAATACACTGAAGCTTTCTTT
CDR3aa: CASSYEVLEYTEAFF

d_gene: NA
len: 14
abundance: NA
v_gene: TRBV9
j_gene: TRBJ2-1
CDR3nt: TGTGCCAGCAGCGGAATTATGAGCTACAATGAGCAGTTCTTC
CDR3aa: CASSGIMSYNEQFF

d_gene: NA
len: 15
abundance: NA
v_gene: TRBV3-1/TRBV3-2
j_gene: TRBJ2-7
CDR3nt: TGTGCCAGCAGCCCCAGAGGCTTTAGCAACGGCGAGCAGTACTTC
CDR3aa: CASSPRGFSNGEQYF

d_gene: NA
len: 15
abundance: NA
v_gene: TRBV7-9
j_gene: TRBJ2-2
CDR3nt: TGTGCCAGCAGCTTAGAAGGGGGGGACACCGGGGAGCTGTTTTTT
CDR3aa: CASSLEGGDTGELFF

d_gene: NA
len: 15
abundance: once
v_gene: TRBV14
j_gene: TRBJ2-2
CDR3nt: TGTGCCAGCAGCCATTTATCGAACCTAGCCGGGGAGCTGTTTTTT
CDR3aa: CASSHLSNLAGELFF

d_gene: NA
len: 13
abundance: once
v_gene: TRBV7-3
j_gene: TRBJ2-3
CDR3nt: TGTGCCAGCAGCTTAGGTGTGGAGAATACGCAGTATTTT
CDR3aa: CASSLGVENTQYF

d_gene: NA
len: 13
abundance: NA
v_gene: TRBV28
j_gene: TRBJ1-2
CDR3nt: TGTGCCAGCAGTTTATACGGGAGGGATGGCTACACCTTC
CDR3aa: CASSLYGRDGYTF